Following are 24 T cell receptor beta chains from one sample sequenced in a study of blood T cell repertoires in COVID-19. The repertoire was sequenced with immunoSEQ multiplex PCR; TCRdb's copy has only in-frame clones and lacks some. The sample carries around 200,000 clones, around 86% recorded once. What was sequenced was peripheral blood. These receptors were collected from a man in his forties or fifties with active or convalescent COVID-19.

V gene TRBV18 combines with J gene TRBJ1-2; TRBD1 aligns across 10 bases. The CDR3 loop spans 15 amino acids. CDR1 and CDR2 from the germline V gene are KGHSH and LQKENI. Germline trimming cut 6 bases from V and 8 bases from J; bases unmatched to any gene: 12. For the CDR3, the DNA is TGTGCCAGCTCCCCCTATGGGACAGGGGAATTCGGCTACACCTTC. It translates to CASSPYGTGEFGYTF.

The V call is TRBV27, the J call TRBJ2-7; TRBD1 aligns across 10 bases. In germline, CDR1 is MNHEY, CDR2 SMNVEV (reference sequence). This CDR3 contains 16 residues. Trimming took 5 bases from V and 5 from J; bases not matched to a gene: 12. The chain's CDR3 is CASSPLGGQGKHEQYF. The CDR3 DNA follows: TGTGCCAGCAGTCCGCTGGGGGGACAGGGGAAACACGAGCAGTACTTC.

This chain uses TRBV30 with TRBJ2-7, with 9 bases lining up with TRBD1. CDR1 is GTSNPN and CDR2 is SVGIG in the germline V gene (reference sequence). The ends lost 5 bases at V and 4 bases at J; junction bases unmatched: 6. The CDR3 is 13 amino acids. CDR3: CAWGGQGTYEQYF. The DNA of the CDR3 is TGTGCCTGGGGTGGACAGGGGACATACGAGCAGTACTTC.

The chain couples TRBV11-3 to TRBJ1-1, with D perhaps matching TRBD1 (6 bases). Trimming took off 2 bases at V and 4 bases at J, with 14 bases between the two ends. CDR1 and CDR2 (germline): SGHNT, YENEEA. The CDR3 covers 15 residues. The CDR3 region has the DNA TGTGCCAGCAGCTTACCAGGGGCGGTAGGCACTGAAGCTTTCTTT. The encoded protein is CASSLPGAVGTEAFF.

This clone was seen once. The V call is TRBV7-9, the J call TRBJ1-5, with TRBD1 matching 11 bases. This CDR3 region has 15 residues. The trim removed 4 bases at V and 6 bases at J, leaving 5 bases unmatched. Germline values: CDR1 SEHNR, CDR2 FQNEAQ (reference sequence). The CDR3 DNA reads as TGTGCCAGCAGCTACTCGGGACAGGGGGGTCAGCCCCAGCATTTT. It codes for CASSYSGQGGQPQHF.

V usage is TRBV7-2 and J usage is TRBJ1-2; 8 bases agree with TRBD1. After removal of 1 base from V and 8 bases from J, the junction contained 9 bases not matched to a gene. Germline V lookup: CDR1 SGHTA, CDR2 FQGNSA. The CDR3 consists of 15 residues. Written as DNA, the CDR3 is TGTGCCAGCAGCTTAGGTCAGGGGGCGAAAGGGGGCTACACCTTC. Translated, it gives CASSLGQGAKGGYTF.

CDR3 amino acids: CAWSRGAGNYGYTF. CDR3 bases: TGTGCCTGGAGTCGCGGAGCTGGCAACTATGGCTACACCTTC. The chain employs TRBV30 and TRBJ1-2, with unresolved D. This CDR3 comprises 14 residues. V shed 2 bases and J shed 2 bases, with 12 bases lying between them. Germline loops: CDR1 GTSNPN, CDR2 SVGIG (reference sequence).

V usage is TRBV7-3 and J usage is TRBJ2-5; 8 bases line up with TRBD1. CDR3 length: 16 amino acids. Germline V gene sequence: CDR1 SGHTA, CDR2 FQGTGA. J was trimmed by 1 base and V by 3 bases; bases with no gene match: 7. The CDR3 spells CASSLTGVWGQETQYF. In DNA form, the CDR3 reads TGTGCCAGCAGCTTGACAGGGGTTTGGGGCCAAGAGACCCAGTACTTC. Complete variable domain (other parts from reference TRBV7-3 and TRBJ2-5): GAGVSQTPSNKVTEKGKYVELRCDPISGHTALYWYRQSLGQGPEFLIYFQGTGAADDSGLPNDRFFAVRPEGSVSTLKIQRTERGDSAVYLCASSLTGVWGQETQYFGPGTRLLVL.

The chain recombines TRBV6-5 with TRBJ1-2; 9 bases align to TRBD1. The germline gives CDR1 MNHEY, CDR2 SVGAGI. Germline trimming cut 5 bases from V and 9 bases from J; bases unmatched to any gene: 13. This CDR3 has 15 amino acids. CDR3 loop: CASSTSGTGIASYTF. The CDR3 DNA is TGTGCCAGCAGTACCTCCGGGACAGGGATTGCAAGCTACACCTTC.

The chain employs TRBV11-3 and TRBJ2-7; 11 positions match TRBD2. J gave up 1 base and V 5 bases, and 10 bases lay outside the gene matches. CDR1 is SGHNT and CDR2 is YENEEA in the germline V gene. CDR3 length: 17 residues. This chain's CDR3 is CASSPGGLAGTSYEQYF. CDR3 coding DNA: TGTGCCAGCAGCCCCGGCGGACTAGCGGGTACATCCTACGAGCAGTACTTC.

This chain uses TRBV29-1 with TRBJ1-2, with 10 bases identical to TRBD1. V lost 7 bases, J lost 7 bases, and 9 bases stayed unmatched. The CDR3 is 13 residues long. Germline lookup yields CDR1 SQVTM and CDR2 ANQGSEA. CDR3: CSAPLGQGFGYTF. CDR3 bases: TGCAGCGCACCCCTGGGACAGGGGTTTGGCTACACCTTC.

The rearrangement joins TRBV2 to TRBJ1-2; possible D gene TRBD1, 5 bases. Germline V gene sequence: CDR1 SNHLY, CDR2 FYNNEI. Trimming shortened V by 2 bases and J by 1 base, and 5 bases separated the two germline ends. CDR3 length: 13 amino acids. The CDR3 reads CASSEQGNYGYTF. CDR3 coding DNA: TGTGCCAGCAGTGAACAGGGTAACTATGGCTACACCTTC.

This chain uses TRBV7-9 with TRBJ1-1; a possible D gene is TRBD1 (5 bases). The germline CDR1 and CDR2 sequences are SEHNR and FQNEAQ (reference sequence). This CDR3 has 13 amino acids. With 1 base removed from V and 8 bases from J, the gap between germline ends came to 11 bases. The CDR3 DNA follows: TGTGCCAGCAGCTTAGGATTGACAGACGAAGCTTTCTTT. Encoded protein: CASSLGLTDEAFF. Looking up the rest from reference TRBV7-9 and TRBJ1-1 gives the full variable domain: DTGVSQNPRHKITKRGQNVTFRCDPISEHNRLYWYRQTLGQGPEFLTYFQNEAQLEKSRLLSDRFSAERPKGSFSTLEIQRTEQGDSAMYLCASSLGLTDEAFFGQGTRLTVV.

This rearrangement joins TRBV19 to TRBJ2-7; TRBD2 matches 11 bases. The CDR3 contains 15 residues. Germline values: CDR1 LNHDA, CDR2 SQIVND (reference sequence). The V and J ends lost 5 bases and 2 bases, in that order; junction bases with no gene match: 5. The CDR3: CASSEVAGGPYEQYF. The CDR3 nucleotides are TGTGCCAGTAGTGAGGTAGCGGGGGGGCCCTACGAGCAGTACTTC.

This clone has only one observation. The rearrangement links TRBV6-1 to TRBJ1-2; perhaps TRBD1 as D (6 bases). The CDR3 sequence is 13 residues long. Looked up from germline, CDR1 is MNHNS and CDR2 is SASEGT. V lost 2 bases, J lost 4 bases, and 8 bases lay in between. DNA of the CDR3: TGTGCCAGCAGTGAAACAGGGACCTATGGCTACACCTTC. This translates into CASSETGTYGYTF.

The rearrangement links TRBV7-3 to TRBJ2-7; the match to TRBD1 covers 10 bases. With 4 bases clipped from V and 3 bases from J, the junction kept 6 bases outside the gene matches. CDR1 and CDR2 from the germline V gene are SGHTA and FQGTGA. This CDR3 comprises 15 residues. The CDR3 DNA is TGTGCCAGCAGCTGGGACGGGACAGGGGACTACGAGCAGTACTTC. Amino acids: CASSWDGTGDYEQYF. Using reference TRBV7-3 and TRBJ2-7 for the parts outside the CDR3, the full variable domain is GAGVSQTPSNKVTEKGKYVELRCDPISGHTALYWYRQSLGQGPEFLIYFQGTGAADDSGLPNDRFFAVRPEGSVSTLKIQRTERGDSAVYLCASSWDGTGDYEQYFGPGTRLTVT.

This chain links TRBV4-3 with TRBJ2-7; weak D call: TRBD1 (5 bases). Deletions cut 4 bases from V and 3 bases from J, with 10 bases between. CDR1 and CDR2 from the germline V gene are LGHNA and YSLEER. There are 13 residues in the CDR3. CDR3 nucleotides: TGCGCCAGCAGCCCGAGACAGTTCTACGAGCAGTACTTC. Protein sequence: CASSPRQFYEQYF.

This chain joins TRBV10-3 and TRBJ1-1; TRBD1 is a possible D gene (5 bases). The CDR3 totals 13 residues. V was cut by 3 bases and J by 1 base, with 6 bases left in between. Germline CDR1 is ENHRY and CDR2 is SYGVKD. The CDR3: CAISDQGNTEAFF. For the CDR3, the DNA is TGTGCCATCAGTGATCAGGGGAACACTGAAGCTTTCTTT.

V usage is TRBV21-1 and J usage is TRBJ2-1; the table's D gene call, TRBD1, was not cross checked with the DNA. TRBV21-1 is a known pseudogene. The CDR3 has 16 residues. The CDR3 reads CASSKKKPDRGNEQFF. In nucleotides, the CDR3 is TGTGCCAGCAGCAAAAAGAAGCCGGACAGGGGTAATGAGCAGTTCTTC.

The genes are TRBV5-1 and TRBJ1-1; D is unclear. Germline V gene lookup returns CDR1 SGHRS and CDR2 YFSETQ. V was clipped by 0 bases and J by 0 bases, with 12 bases between them. The CDR3 sequence is 16 residues long. CDR3 sequence: CASSLAPGPMNTEAFF. In DNA form, the CDR3 reads TGCGCCAGCAGCTTGGCCCCAGGCCCGATGAACACTGAAGCTTTCTTT.

V gene TRBV7-3 combines with J gene TRBJ2-1, with 10 positions matching TRBD2. The V segment lost 1 base and the J segment 7 bases; nucleotides outside the gene matches: 4. Per germline, CDR1 SGHTA and CDR2 FQGTGA. The CDR3 has 15 amino acids. CDR3 region: CASSLSSGGANEQFF. The DNA for the CDR3 is TGTGCCAGCAGCTTAAGCAGCGGGGGGGCGAATGAGCAGTTCTTC. Full variable domain (rest looked up from reference TRBV7-3 and TRBJ2-1): GAGVSQTPSNKVTEKGKYVELRCDPISGHTALYWYRQSLGQGPEFLIYFQGTGAADDSGLPNDRFFAVRPEGSVSTLKIQRTERGDSAVYLCASSLSSGGANEQFFGPGTRLTVL.

This clone was detected once. The chain employs TRBV7-8 and TRBJ2-1; D remains unclear. This CDR3 has 14 amino acids. Trimming shortened V by 0 bases and J by 6 bases, and 9 bases separated the two germline ends. Germline CDR1 reads SGHVS; CDR2 reads FQNEAQ. The CDR3 protein is CASSLALASNEQFF. CDR3 DNA sequence: TGTGCCAGCAGCTTAGCGCTCGCGAGCAATGAGCAGTTCTTC.

This clone was seen more than once but under ten times. The J gene is TRBJ2-1, the V gene TRBV24-1, with TRBD2 identical over 10 bases. This CDR3 is built from 16 residues. Germline V gene lookup returns CDR1 KGHDR and CDR2 SFDVKD. The J segment lost 7 bases and the V segment lost 4 bases, leaving 9 bases of the junction unmatched. CDR3 sequence reads: CATSDSGTSEENEQFF. The CDR3 region has the DNA TGTGCCACCAGTGACTCCGGGACTAGCGAGGAGAATGAGCAGTTCTTC.

The chain has TRBV15 and TRBJ2-1; weak D call: TRBD2 (5 bases). Trimming took 0 bases from V and 9 from J, leaving 12 bases between them. CDR1 and CDR2 from the germline V gene are LNHNV and YYDKDF (reference sequence). The CDR3 spans 14 residues. DNA of the CDR3: TGTGCCACCAGCAGAGATCGGGTACTAGGTGAGCAGTTCTTC. Protein product: CATSRDRVLGEQFF.